This T cell receptor beta chain came from a study of technical replicates of blood from a few donors. TCRdb's copy holds only in-frame clones and misses some; the assay was immunoSEQ multiplex PCR. The sample contains about 74,000 clones, over 90% of which appear only once. Specimen: T cells isolated from PBMCs. The clonotype was recovered from a human donor in good health.

CDR3 coding DNA: TGCGCCAGCAGCAATCATCAGGCCTACGAGCAGTACTTC. The encoded protein is CASSNHQAYEQYF. The chain employs TRBV4-1 and TRBJ2-7; D uncertain. The CDR3 is 13 residues long. The germline gives CDR1 MGHRA, CDR2 YSYEKL. The V end was cut by 5 bases, the J end by 2 bases, with 10 bases between.